These T cell receptor beta chains were read from a single sample in a study of blood T cells in healthy people across ages. TCRdb reprocessed the 5' RACE reads with MiXCR, giving one entry per CDR3 protein. Of about 1,400,000 distinct CDR3 sequences in the sample, around 39% were seen once. The sample taken for sequencing was blood. The receptors were sampled from a woman under 30 in good health. Both conserved end residues are part of each CDR3. The D gene is left open where the match is weak. Some rows mark clone size as missing; the rest say once, few, many or name a class of expanded clone.

TRBV28	TRBD1	once	TRBJ2-7	14	TGTGCCATTCAGCGACAGGGGGCCGACTACGAGCAGTACTTC	CAIQRQGADYEQYF
TRBV20-1	-	-	TRBJ2-7	13	TGCAGTGCTAGCCGCCAGGGAGCCTACGAGCAGTACTTC	CSASRQGAYEQYF
TRBV15	TRBD2	few	TRBJ2-1	16	TGTGCCACCAGCAGAGAAGGGCTAGCGGGGTACAATGAGCAGTTCTTC	CATSREGLAGYNEQFF
TRBV4-1	TRBD2	few	TRBJ2-3	16	TGCGCCAGCAGCCAAGATGGGCTAGCGGCCACAGATACGCAGTATTTT	CASSQDGLAATDTQYF
TRBV12-3/TRBV12-4	-	-	TRBJ2-3	16	TGTGCCAGCAGCAACGTATGGGGAACTAGCACAGATACGCAGTATTTT	CASSNVWGTSTDTQYF
TRBV12-3/TRBV12-4	-	few	TRBJ1-2	13	TGTGCCAGCACCTCGGCCAAGAATTATGGCTACACCTTC	CASTSAKNYGYTF
TRBV6-1	-	-	TRBJ2-5	15	TGTGCCAGCACTCGAAAACCCGGTGTGGTCGAGACCCAGTACTTC	CASTRKPGVVETQYF
TRBV9	-	-	TRBJ1-4	17	TGTGCCAGCAGCCCCCGCAAGCGGGGGCAATTAAATGAAAAACTGTTTTTT	CASSPRKRGQLNEKLFF
TRBV6-6	-	-	TRBJ1-4	14	TGTGCCAGCAGTGCGGCAGGCGATAATGAAAAACTGTTTTTT	CASSAAGDNEKLFF
TRBV7-9	-	many	TRBJ2-1	18	TGTGCCAGCAGCTTAGGTCAGCACCGGGCCCGAGCTATGGATGAGCAGTTCTTC	CASSLGQHRARAMDEQFF
TRBV5-1	TRBD2	-	TRBJ2-3	15	TGCGCCAGCACCTCAGCGGGGGGAGGGACAGATACGCAGTATTTT	CASTSAGGGTDTQYF
TRBV6-1	-	-	TRBJ2-3	13	TGTGCCAGCAGTACTACAGGGACGGGTACGCAGTATTTT	CASSTTGTGTQYF
TRBV6-1	-	-	TRBJ2-4	13	TGTGCCCTACTAGCAGCAGCCAAAAACATTCAGTACTTC	CALLAAAKNIQYF
TRBV2	-	-	TRBJ1-4	14	TGTGCCAGCATTACGACAGCACCTAATGAAAAACTGTTTTTT	CASITTAPNEKLFF
TRBV20-1	-	-	TRBJ1-4	14	TGCAGTGCTAGAGATCAAGGGTTTAATGAAAAACTGTTTTTT	CSARDQGFNEKLFF
TRBV5-1	TRBD1	-	TRBJ2-5	14	TGCGCCAGCAGCAGACAGGGAACGATCAATGAGCAGTACTTC	CASSRQGTINEQYF
TRBV7-6	-	few	TRBJ2-3	15	TGTGCCAGCAGCCACAGCGGAGACAGCACAGATACGCAGTATTTT	CASSHSGDSTDTQYF
TRBV20-1	TRBD2	-	TRBJ2-1	17	TGCAGTGCTAAGACGGGGGGAGCGGGGGGCTCCTACAATGAGCAGTTCTTC	CSAKTGGAGGSYNEQFF
TRBV12-3/TRBV12-4	-	many	TRBJ2-3	13	TGTGCCAGCAGTTTTAATCGAGCGGATACGCAGTATTTT	CASSFNRADTQYF
TRBV24-1	-	few	TRBJ2-3	17	TGTGCCACCAGTGACCCGGGACACGGGACTAGCACAGATACGCAGTATTTT	CATSDPGHGTSTDTQYF
TRBV7-9	TRBD2	few	TRBJ2-4	16	TGTGCCAGCAGCTTAACGACCGGGACTAGCGCGACGGGGCAGTACTTC	CASSLTTGTSATGQYF
TRBV30	-	-	TRBJ1-2	13	TGTGCCTGGAGTGCACTTAGGGACTATGGCTACACCTTC	CAWSALRDYGYTF
TRBV7-2	TRBD1	-	TRBJ2-7	15	TGTGCCAGCAGCTTAGGCCTGCAGGGGGTACACGAGCAGTACTTC	CASSLGLQGVHEQYF
TRBV10-3	-	few	TRBJ2-6	14	TGTGCCATCAGTGGTCCCCCTGGGGCCAACGTCCTGACTTTC	CAISGPPGANVLTF
TRBV29-1	-	many	TRBJ2-1	16	TGCAGCGTTGATGGTAGCGGACTGTCCCCGGTGAATGAGCAGTTCTTC	CSVDGSGLSPVNEQFF
TRBV9	-	few	TRBJ2-7	16	TGTGCCAGCAGCCCCCGTGTGGAGGCTAGCTCCTACGAGCAGTACTTC	CASSPRVEASSYEQYF
TRBV6-6	TRBD2	few	TRBJ2-3	14	TGTGCCAGCAGTTACGTGCGGGAGCTAGATACGCAGTATTTT	CASSYVRELDTQYF
TRBV6-2/TRBV6-3	-	many	TRBJ2-1	16	TGTGCCAGCAGCTCACCGGGGGGCAGCTCCTACAATGAGCAGTTCTTC	CASSSPGGSSYNEQFF
TRBV24-1	TRBD2	-	TRBJ2-7	16	TGTGCCACCAGTGATTCCCGGGAGGTCTCCTACAATGAGCAGTACTTC	CATSDSREVSYNEQYF
TRBV5-5	-	-	TRBJ1-1	13	TGTGCCAGCAGCCGGAACAGGGTCACTGAAGCTTTCTTT	CASSRNRVTEAFF
TRBV12-5	TRBD2	few	TRBJ2-3	19	TGTGCTAGTGGTTTGTTGACGAAGGCTAGCGGGACCAAAGGGGATACGCAGTATTTT	CASGLLTKASGTKGDTQYF
TRBV2	-	few	TRBJ2-1	13	TGTGCCAGCAAGGGACAACCAAGGGATGAGCAGTTCTTC	CASKGQPRDEQFF
TRBV7-6	TRBD1	-	TRBJ2-7	18	TGTGCCAGCAGCTTAGCCCCCCGAGAGGGGGCGCAATCCTACGGGCAGTACTTC	CASSLAPREGAQSYGQYF
TRBV20-1	TRBD2	few	TRBJ2-1	14	TGCAGTGCTAGTTCTGCTAGCGGGAATCCCGAGCAGTTCTTC	CSASSASGNPEQFF
TRBV29-1	TRBD1	-	TRBJ2-7	12	TGCAGCGCTGGGACAGGCAGAGGGGAGCAGTACTTC	CSAGTGRGEQYF
TRBV20-1	-	-	TRBJ2-2	12	TGCAGCCTGAGGAGTTTCACCGGGGAGCTGTTTTTT	CSLRSFTGELFF
TRBV10-3	TRBD2	few	TRBJ2-3	16	TGTGCCATCAGTGAGAGGGCTAGCGGACGCACAGATACGCAGTATTTT	CAISERASGRTDTQYF
TRBV20-1	TRBD2	-	TRBJ2-5	13	TGCAGTGCTAGGACTAGCGTTACCCATGAGCAGTACTTC	CSARTSVTHEQYF
TRBV10-3	-	once	TRBJ1-1	15	TGTGCCATCAGTGAGTCGCCGACACCCAACACTGAAGCTTTCTTT	CAISESPTPNTEAFF
TRBV29-1	-	-	TRBJ1-2	12	TGCAGCGTTTATACAGAGAACTATGGCTACACCTTC	CSVYTENYGYTF
TRBV7-2	TRBD2	few	TRBJ2-3	16	TGTGCCAGCAGCAAGTACGGGACTAGCTTAACTGATACGCAGTATTTT	CASSKYGTSLTDTQYF
TRBV20-1	TRBD1	-	TRBJ2-5	14	TGCAGTGCTAGCCGGACAGGGGATAGGGAGACCCAGTACTTC	CSASRTGDRETQYF
TRBV6-2/TRBV6-3	TRBD2	-	TRBJ2-3	14	TGTGCCAGCAGGACTAGCGGGGGTGTAAATACGCAGTATTTT	CASRTSGGVNTQYF
TRBV20-1	TRBD2	few	TRBJ2-4	15	TGCAGTGCCTTGGGACTAGCGGAAGCCAAAAACATTCAGTACTTC	CSALGLAEAKNIQYF
TRBV7-9	-	-	TRBJ1-5	18	TGTGCCAGCAGCTTAGAGGGTACGGAGGGTACTTTGGGTCAGCCCCAGCATTTT	CASSLEGTEGTLGQPQHF
TRBV6-6	TRBD2	many	TRBJ2-1	14	TGTGCCAGCATAACCGGGACTAGTTCCAATGAGCAGTTCTTC	CASITGTSSNEQFF